The following is a T cell receptor beta chain sequence with its context. The data derive from a study of T cells in Graves' hyperthyroidism and ophthalmopathy. Using RNA transcripts as the source, TCR beta CDR3 regions were amplified. A first-round RT-PCR of the TCR CDR3 used the HTBI primer set. MiXCR was run by TCRdb on the multiplex PCR reads, yielding one entry per CDR3 protein. Of around 480,000 distinct CDR3 sequences in the sample, approximately 15% were seen once. CDR1 MNHNS and CDR2 SASEGT come from the germline V gene. The CDR3 is made up of 13 amino acids. V lost 5 bases to trimming and J lost 4 bases, with 11 bases between them.

The specimen was blood. This sequence was found in a woman aged 18-30 years with Graves' hyperthyroidism. The V and J genes are TRBV6-1 and TRBJ1-2; the D gene is possibly TRBD1 (5 bases). The CDR3 coding sequence is TGTGCCAGCAGTAAGACAGCGAGCTATGGCTACACCTTC. Its translation: CASSKTASYGYTF.